This passage covers 15 T cell receptor beta chains from one sample sequenced in a study of breast tumors, draining lymph nodes, adjacent tissues. MiXCR was run by TCRdb on the multiplex PCR reads, yielding one entry per CDR3 protein. The sample lists some 25,000 distinct CDR3 sequences, 60% to 70% occurring once. The specimen sequenced was tumor-adjacent breast tissue. The receptors stem from a female donor with breast cancer. Some clones in this sample may be carry-over from other donors' samples.

The chain employs TRBV2 and TRBJ2-1; D is undetermined. The V end was cut by 2 bases, the J end by 6 bases, with 8 bases between. CDR1 is SNHLY, CDR2 FYNNEI, per germline. The CDR3 is 13 amino acids. DNA of the CDR3: TGTGCCAGCAGTGAAATAATCCCCAATGAGCAGTTCTTC. Translated, it gives CASSEIIPNEQFF.

This chain joins TRBV20-1 and TRBJ2-7; D call uncertain. The CDR3 covers 13 residues. The ends were cut back, 3 bases at V and 1 base at J, with 10 bases in the middle. The germline gives CDR1 DFQATT, CDR2 SNEGSKA (reference sequence). This CDR3 is CSARPLGSYEQYF. The CDR3, as DNA: TGCAGTGCTAGGCCGTTGGGGTCCTACGAGCAGTACTTC.

CDR3 region: CASSQVGSSGANVLTF. CDR3 nucleotides: TGCGCCAGCAGCCAAGTCGGGAGCTCTGGGGCCAACGTCCTGACTTTC. The V and J genes are TRBV4-1 and TRBJ2-6; a weak D match, TRBD2 (6 bases). V gave up 1 base and J gave up 0 bases, with 7 bases separating them. The CDR3 spans 16 residues. Germline V gives CDR1 MGHRA, CDR2 YSYEKL.

This clonotype has just a few counts. The rearrangement joins TRBV19 to TRBJ2-5; possibly TRBD2 for D (5 bases). Trimming left V 3 bases short and J 0 bases short, with 14 bases between. This CDR3 spans 16 amino acids. Germline assignment: CDR1 LNHDA and CDR2 SQIVND (reference sequence). CDR3 loop: CASSIAGQINQETQYF. CDR3 nucleotide sequence: TGTGCCAGTAGTATTGCGGGTCAGATTAACCAAGAGACCCAGTACTTC. Looking up the rest from reference TRBV19 and TRBJ2-5 gives the full variable domain: DGGITQSPKYLFRKEGQNVTLSCEQNLNHDAMYWYRQDPGQGLRLIYYSQIVNDFQKGDIAEGYSVSREKKESFPLTVTSAQKNPTAFYLCASSIAGQINQETQYFGPGTRLLVL.

J is TRBJ1-5 and V is TRBV12-3 or TRBV12-4, with unresolved D. The germline V and J ends were trimmed by 7 bases and 0 bases, with 7 bases remaining between them. The CDR3 is 13 residues long. The chain's CDR3 is CASTLNSNQPQHF. In DNA form, the CDR3 reads TGTGCCAGCACTCTGAATAGCAATCAGCCCCAGCATTTT.

The CDR3 coding sequence is TGTGCCAGCCTAATGGTAGGGACCCCTGAAAAGGGCAATGAGCAGTTCTTC. Translation: CASLMVGTPEKGNEQFF. The J gene is TRBJ2-1, the V gene TRBV11-2, with D possibly being TRBD1 or TRBD2 (5 bases each). Germline V CDR1 and CDR2: SGHAT, FQNNGV. There are 17 residues in the CDR3. Trimming left V 8 bases short and J 6 bases short, with 26 bases between.

For this clonotype: Germline and junction disagree at one end, which may indicate a read error. The chain couples TRBV2 to TRBJ2-7, with D perhaps given as TRBD1 or TRBD2 (5 bases each). This CDR3 is 15 amino acids long. Looked up from germline, CDR1 is SNHLY and CDR2 is FYNNEI. The DNA of the CDR3 is TGTGCCACCAGTGAGGGGTCGTTCAGCTCCTACGAGCAGTACTTC. Its protein is CATSEGSFSSYEQYF.

This rearrangement joins TRBV15 to TRBJ2-7; D remains ambiguous. Deletions cut 1 base from V and 4 bases from J, with 8 bases between. Germline V gene lookup returns CDR1 LNHNV and CDR2 YYDKDF (reference sequence). There are 13 residues in the CDR3. Written as DNA, the CDR3 is TGTGCCACCAGCAGAGGTGCACAGTACGAGCAGTACTTC. It codes for CATSRGAQYEQYF.

The rearrangement links TRBV20-1 to TRBJ2-3; tentatively, D is TRBD1 (5 bases). Germline V CDR1 and CDR2: DFQATT, SNEGSKA (reference sequence). Trimming pared 6 bases from V and 6 bases from J, leaving 22 bases between. This CDR3 is built from 15 residues. The CDR3: CSAKDTAKVEDTQYF. In DNA form, the CDR3 reads TGCAGTGCCAAGGACACAGCGAAGGTTGAGGATACGCAGTATTTT.

V is TRBV2 and J is TRBJ2-7; D may be TRBD1 (6 bases). The V gene lost 6 bases and the J gene lost 4 bases, with 13 bases spanning the gap. The germline V gene has CDR1 SNHLY and CDR2 FYNNEI. The CDR3 totals 13 residues. The CDR3 loop is CASSSGTRYEQYF. The CDR3 DNA reads TGTGCCAGCAGCTCCGGGACAAGATACGAGCAGTACTTC. Full variable domain (outside the CDR3, taken from reference TRBV2 and TRBJ2-7): EPEVTQTPSHQVTQMGQEVILRCVPISNHLYFYWYRQILGQKVEFLVSFYNNEISEKSEIFDDQFSVERPDGSNFTLKIRSTKLEDSAMYFCASSSGTRYEQYFGPGTRLTVT.

The chain combines TRBV20-1 with TRBJ2-1; D call uncertain. The germline CDR1 and CDR2 sequences are DFQATT and SNEGSKA (reference sequence). The CDR3 has 14 amino acids. Trimming took off 5 bases at V and 4 bases at J, with 15 bases between the two ends. CDR3 nucleotide sequence: TGCAGTGCTGCTGTCCCATACCCGTACAATGAGCAGTTCTTC. The encoded protein is CSAAVPYPYNEQFF.

This clonotype came up a few times. V is TRBV7-4 and J is TRBJ1-6, with D unclear. The V gene lost 5 bases and the J gene lost 2 bases, with 19 bases spanning the gap. The CDR3 loop spans 18 amino acids. Germline V CDR1 and CDR2: SGHVT, SQSDAQ. The CDR3 bases are TGTGCCAGCAGCCCTAACCCCACGGGGAATGCCTATAATTCACCCCTCCACTTT. It translates to CASSPNPTGNAYNSPLHF.

In this sample, this clonotype turned up once. The chain couples TRBV2 to TRBJ2-5; 15 nucleotides align to TRBD2. Germline CDR1 SNHLY, CDR2 FYNNEI. The CDR3 covers 15 residues. The V segment lost 6 bases and the J segment 5 bases; nucleotides outside the gene matches: 4. CDR3 DNA sequence: TGTGCCAGCAGGGGACTAGCGGGGGGTGGGGAGACCCAGTACTTC. It specifies CASRGLAGGGETQYF.

The V and J genes are TRBV27 and TRBJ2-7; 9 positions match TRBD1. The germline CDR1 and CDR2 sequences are MNHEY and SMNVEV (reference sequence). V shed 5 bases, J shed 2 bases, and the junction held 7 bases outside the gene matches. The CDR3 is 15 residues long. CDR3: CASSPGDRATYEQYF. Written as DNA, the CDR3 is TGTGCCAGCAGTCCGGGGGACAGGGCTACCTACGAGCAGTACTTC.

The chain employs TRBV20-1 and TRBJ2-7, with 7 bases lining up with TRBD2. The CDR3 is 16 residues long. After removal of 4 bases from V and 3 bases from J, the junction contained 15 bases not matched to a gene. Germline CDR1 and CDR2: DFQATT and SNEGSKA (reference sequence). In nucleotides, the CDR3 is TGCAGTGCTACAATGGGGACCGGGGGGACGAACTACGAGCAGTACTTC. This gives the protein CSATMGTGGTNYEQYF.